This TCR beta chain appears in the sequencing data of a study of OX40 agonist ivuxolimab in advanced cancers. With respect to the entire study: Ivuxolimab was an agonistic, fully human IgG2 monoclonal antibody directed against OX40 (CD134), a costimulatory receptor. Peripheral TCRbeta sequencing was intended to test whether TCR sequence diversity was altered and clonal T-cell expansion was caused by ivuxolimab. Patients were allowed to have had prior anti-PD-1, anti-PD-L1 or anti-CTLA-4 therapy, and approximately 40% of the dose-escalation patients had been treated with checkpoint inhibitors. Intravenous ivuxolimab was administered to patients every 2 weeks at six dose levels: 0.01, 0.1, 0.3, 1.5, 3 and 10 mg/kg. Partial responses occurred in three dose-escalation patients, of whom one had hepatocellular carcinoma and two had cutaneous melanoma. A male proportion of about 79% and a mean age of approximately 62 years, ranging from about 23 to 79, were recorded for the dose-escalation cohort. Of the 50 or so patients in dose escalation, 19 had hepatocellular carcinoma, about 15 had melanoma, 9 had renal cell carcinoma and 9 had head and neck cancer. The paper covers the monotherapy dose-escalation part of the phase I ivuxolimab trial, which included N of about 50 patients. Study-wide findings and limitations: In partial responders in the 0.1-3.0 mg/kg groups, normalized peripheral clonal expansion was found to be among the lowest, especially among CD8+ T cells. Clonal expansion of both CD4+ and CD8+ blood T cells was observed from baseline to week 6 at doses 0.1 to 3.0 mg/kg. Low levels of normalized T-cell clonal expansion were also seen in some patients who did not respond. After ivuxolimab, expanded clones were on average more numerous among CD8+ T cells than among CD4+ T cells. The antigen specificity of the peripheral T cells that underwent clonal expansion was not determined.

Counted from cysteine to phenylalanine, this CDR3 has 17 amino acids. Only the CDR3 DNA is retained, 51 bases long and in frame from the first base. Based on the germline V gene (reference sequence), the CDR1 and CDR2 sequences are SGHKS and YYEKEE. V is pared back by 1 base and J by 4 bases, with 18 bases lying between the germline termini. To sequence the TCRbeta CDR3 region, genomic DNA was isolated from the sorted cells. The immunoSEQ Assay was used to sequence the TCRbeta CDR3 regions. Drawn from immuneACCESS, this table holds only the in-frame rearrangements with V and J called that TCRdb kept. Clones are partly lost; checked studies trace under half to an unresolved V gene and leave the rest unexplained. Recorded for this sample are tens of thousands of clones; about 92% of them occurred a single time. Together, the top ten hold about 3% of the sample. Patients with a history of autoimmune disease or receiving systemic immunosuppression were excluded from the trial. Peripheral blood for TCR sequencing was collected from all dose cohorts at baseline, on cycle 4 day 1, and on cycle 7 day 1. Samples were obtained from an open-label, multicenter, first-in-human phase I dose-escalation trial of ivuxolimab. The trial enrolled adults with locally advanced or metastatic head and neck squamous cell, hepatocellular, melanoma or renal cell carcinoma. Before TCR sequencing, CD4+ T cells and CD8+ T cells from peripheral blood were sorted into separate populations.

Regarding this clone: Its antigen is currently not known. The record has no base qualities; no much larger clone is one base away.

Here the sequenced sample was CD4+ or CD8+ T cells sorted from blood, taken in a trial of the OX40 agonist ivuxolimab. The clonotype comes from an adult with an advanced solid tumor such as melanoma, head and neck, liver or kidney cancer. The rearrangement combines TRBV5-5 with TRBJ2-1; D gene: possibly TRBD2, on 5 matching bases. The CDR3 region has the sequence CASSLNPETDSYNEQFF. The bases are TGTGCCAGCAGCTTGAACCCGGAGACGGACTCTTACAATGAGCAGTTCTTC.